This T cell receptor beta chain was profiled in a study of blood T cell repertoires in COVID-19. Germline values: CDR1 LGHNA, CDR2 YNFKEQ. The ends were cut back, 0 bases at V and 10 bases at J, with 21 bases in the middle. The CDR3 length is 16 residues. Per the original data handling: Amplification of reference gene primers was used by the study to estimate nucleated cell counts. Here immunoSEQ multiplex PCR was the method, and the copy in TCRdb shows in-frame clones only, minus some. D and trimming were read from the DNA, whereas the V and J calls and clone size are those reported in that table. The sample contains 35,000 to 50,000 clones, about 76% of which appear only once.

The origin of this receptor is a man in his 70s with active or convalescent COVID-19. The chain couples TRBV4-2 to TRBJ1-1; possibly TRBD1 for D (5 bases). Sequenced sample: peripheral blood. This CDR3 reads CASSQDSGGYPGVAFF. The DNA for the CDR3 is TGTGCCAGCAGCCAAGATTCGGGGGGGTACCCCGGGGTAGCTTTCTTT.